What follows are 9 T cell receptor beta chains derived from one specimen sequenced in a study of T cell changes during pregnancy in multiple sclerosis. TCRdb's table, derived via immunoSEQ multiplex PCR, lists solely in-frame clones and lacks some. Here the sample spans 100,000 or so clones, about 90% being singletons. This sample comprised peripheral blood, obtained after pregnancy. The receptors originated from a female donor with multiple sclerosis, enrolled in a pregnancy study.

CDR3 sequence (DNA): TGTGCCAGCAGCTGTAAACAGGGGTCGACCACTGAAGCTTTCTTT. Its protein is CASSCKQGSTTEAFF. V is TRBV7-3 and J is TRBJ1-1; 7 nucleotides align to TRBD1. The CDR3 consists of 15 residues. Germline CDR1 is SGHTA and CDR2 is FQGTGA. The ends lost 4 bases at V and 4 bases at J; junction bases unmatched: 9.

The J gene is TRBJ2-3, the V gene TRBV4-2; D may be TRBD2 (5 bases). CDR1 is LGHNA and CDR2 is YNFKEQ in the germline V gene. There are 16 residues in the CDR3. Between the trimmed V and J ends, which lost 0 bases and 2 bases, there was a span of 12 bases. CDR3 region: CASSQDGEMTTDTQYF. In nucleotides, the CDR3 is TGTGCCAGCAGCCAAGATGGGGAGATGACCACAGATACGCAGTATTTT.

Details on this clone: The sample contains more than one DNA sequence encoding this CDR3. This rearrangement joins TRBV4-1 to TRBJ1-5; TRBD1 is a possible D gene (6 bases). CDR1 is MGHRA and CDR2 is YSYEKL in the germline V gene. CDR3 length: 15 amino acids. V lost 0 bases, J lost 4 bases, and 10 bases lay in between. Here the CDR3 DNA reads TGCGCCAGCAGCCAAGAGACAGGCGTTAATCAGCCCCAGCATTTT. Residues: CASSQETGVNQPQHF.

Here the CDR3 reads CASSDKQGERVRKLFF. The CDR3 DNA reads as TGTGCCAGCAGCGACAAACAGGGGGAACGTGTTAGAAAACTGTTTTTT. J is TRBJ1-4 and V is TRBV5-6, with TRBD1 matching over 8 bases. CDR3 length equals 16 residues. J gave up 10 bases and V 4 bases, and 15 bases lay outside the gene matches. Germline CDR1 and CDR2: SGHDT and YYEEEE.

The chain carries TRBV5-1 and TRBJ1-6; TRBD1 matches 8 bases. CDR1 and CDR2 from the germline V gene are SGHRS and YFSETQ. This CDR3 spans 17 amino acids. V shed 1 base, J shed 5 bases, and the junction held 8 bases outside the gene matches. DNA of the CDR3: TGCGCCAGCAGCTTGCACGGGACAGGTCAAAATAATTCACCCCTCCACTTT. Protein: CASSLHGTGQNNSPLHF. The full variable domain, completed using reference TRBV5-1 and TRBJ1-6, is KAGVTQTPRYLIKTRGQQVTLSCSPISGHRSVSWYQQTPGQGLQFLFEYFSETQRNKGNFPGRFSGRQFSNSRSEMNVSTLELGDSALYLCASSLHGTGQNNSPLHFGNGTRLTVT.

The V and J genes are TRBV28 and TRBJ1-5; D unclear. The germline CDR1 and CDR2 sequences are MDHEN and SYDVKM. The CDR3 is 13 amino acids. With 8 bases removed from V and 2 bases from J, the gap between germline ends came to 10 bases. The CDR3 DNA reads as TGTGCCAGCCGGGTGGTCGGCAATCAGCCCCAGCATTTT. Translated: CASRVVGNQPQHF. The full variable domain, completed using reference TRBV28 and TRBJ1-5, is DVKVTQSSRYLVKRTGEKVFLECVQDMDHENMFWYRQDPGLGLRLIYFSYDVKMKEKGDIPEGYSVSREKKERFSLILESASTNQTSMYLCASRVVGNQPQHFGDGTRLSIL.

The V and J genes are TRBV30 and TRBJ1-1; no definite D call. From germline, CDR1 is GTSNPN and CDR2 SVGIG (reference sequence). This CDR3 comprises 13 residues. V was trimmed by 4 bases and J by 7 bases, leaving 16 bases between them. The CDR3 protein is CAWNRGSTNEAFF. The CDR3 DNA sequence: TGTGCCTGGAATCGGGGATCGACTAATGAAGCTTTCTTT.

The rearrangement uses TRBV7-3 and TRBJ2-1; 10 bases align to TRBD2. The germline gives CDR1 SGHTA, CDR2 FQGTGA. With 4 bases clipped from V and 5 bases from J, the junction kept 17 bases outside the gene matches. CDR3 length: 19 residues. As DNA, the CDR3 is TGTGCCAGCAGCTCTATGCCCCCTCGGGGACTAGCGTCTGACAATGAGCAGTTCTTC. Its protein product is CASSSMPPRGLASDNEQFF. Based on the CDR3 plus reference TRBV7-3 and TRBJ2-1, the full variable domain is GAGVSQTPSNKVTEKGKYVELRCDPISGHTALYWYRQSLGQGPEFLIYFQGTGAADDSGLPNDRFFAVRPEGSVSTLKIQRTERGDSAVYLCASSSMPPRGLASDNEQFFGPGTRLTVL.

The rearrangement uses TRBV2 and TRBJ2-7, with TRBD2 matching 8 bases. The CDR3 totals 13 residues. J was trimmed by 6 bases and V by 6 bases; bases with no gene match: 7. Germline V CDR1 and CDR2: SNHLY, FYNNEI. The CDR3, as DNA: TGTGCCAGCAGACGCCGGGAGGGGGGCGAGCAGTACTTC. Translated, it gives CASRRREGGEQYF.